Below are 2 T cell receptor beta chains sequenced from a single sample in a study of identical twins. TCRdb reprocessed the 5' RACE reads via MiXCR and lists one record per CDR3 protein. The sample contains 17,000 or so distinct CDR3 sequences, 69% of which appear only once. The sequencing input was memory (CD45RO+) T cells sorted from blood. Every receptor here comes from a young woman in good health. This table probably holds off-target reads from a library built for another chain.

The chain combines TRBV5-4 with TRBJ2-1, with 7 bases that match TRBD1. V lost 2 bases, J lost 5 bases, and 1 base stayed unmatched. The CDR3 sequence is 13 residues long. Germline loops: CDR1 SGHNT, CDR2 YYREEE (reference sequence). CDR3 DNA sequence: TGTGCCAGCAGCTTCGACAGGGACAATGAGCAGTTCTTC. Its protein product is CASSFDRDNEQFF.

The chain has TRBV11-2 and TRBJ2-1; TRBD2 matches 7 bases. The CDR3 runs to 14 residues. Unmatched junction bases numbered 8, after V lost 6 bases and J lost 6 bases. Germline V CDR1 and CDR2: SGHAT, FQNNGV. The CDR3 region is CASRSPRGGNEQFF. The CDR3 coding sequence is TGTGCCAGCAGATCCCCGCGCGGGGGCAATGAGCAGTTCTTC. Together with reference TRBV11-2 and TRBJ2-1, the CDR3 gives the full variable domain: EAGVAQSPRYKIIEKRQSVAFWCNPISGHATLYWYQQILGQGPKLLIQFQNNGVVDDSQLPKDRFSAERLKGVDSTLKIQPAKLEDSAVYLCASRSPRGGNEQFFGPGTRLTVL.